These T cell receptor beta chains were read from a single sample in a study of response to subunit inactivated influenza vaccine. Each CDR3 protein is one row after TCRdb ran MiXCR on the RT-PCR reads. Of 450,000 to 700,000 distinct CDR3 sequences in the sample, approximately 15% were seen once. Sequencing was performed on PBMCs from blood, taken 11 to 12 days after vaccination. These receptors originate from a man aged 45 to 65 who received an inactivated influenza vaccine. CDR3s leave out the opening cysteine and the closing phenylalanine or tryptophan.

j_gene,v_gene,CDR3aa
TRBJ1-6,TRBV5-5,ASSLWTGVDSPLH
TRBJ1-6,TRBV4-3,ASSQVAGGNNSPLH
TRBJ2-7,TRBV6-2/TRBV6-3,ASSSYAYEQY
TRBJ2-7,TRBV5-1,ASSVDRHEQY
TRBJ2-7,TRBV5-1,ASSLQVSSDEQY
TRBJ1-5,TRBV12-3/TRBV12-4,ASSLELGSGNQPQH
TRBJ2-2,TRBV7-2,ASSRTSGSSGELF
TRBJ1-2,TRBV4-3,ASSQAAGTGNTNYGYT
TRBJ1-1,TRBV7-2,ASSVGTANTEAF
TRBJ2-5,TRBV3-1,ASSPGRTAQETQY
TRBJ2-2,TRBV9,ASSGTGGSGELF
TRBJ2-1,TRBV19,ASSIDGTSGNEQF
TRBJ2-2,TRBV6-2/TRBV6-3,ASSRQGITGELF
TRBJ2-7,TRBV20-1,SAIQELQSYEQY
TRBJ2-1,TRBV20-1,SAILSLDEQF
TRBJ2-2,TRBV9,ASSVESMITGELF
TRBJ2-7,TRBV6-2/TRBV6-3,ASRLTGGPYEQY
TRBJ1-2,TRBV7-2,ASSLVINGGYT
TRBJ2-7,TRBV6-2/TRBV6-3,ASSPDMGPSYEQY
TRBJ2-1,TRBV20-1,SAEAVGLAGNNEQF
TRBJ2-7,TRBV6-1,ASRRDREHEQY
TRBJ2-1,TRBV5-1,ASSLGPSGSSYNEQF
TRBJ2-2,TRBV7-9,ASSLILVAGELF
TRBJ2-1,TRBV5-1,ASASTLAGHYNEQF
TRBJ1-1,TRBV28,ASTLGSGMNTEAF
TRBJ2-2,TRBV7-2,ASSTDRFLTGELF
TRBJ2-7,TRBV7-2,ASSAGTSVGEQY
TRBJ2-7,TRBV20-1,SASLSSGSYEQY
TRBJ2-7,TRBV11-2,ASRQRSDEQY
TRBJ2-1,TRBV6-4,ASSAQGSSYNEQF
TRBJ2-2,TRBV20-1,SAGSPTSKTSGGVPGELF
TRBJ2-7,TRBV2,ASLRPGQGANEQY
TRBJ1-6,TRBV20-1,SAGGTVNSPLH
TRBJ1-6,TRBV13,ASSPTGDSWGSPLH
TRBJ2-7,TRBV7-2,ASSLNAVPESYEQY
TRBJ2-3,TRBV7-2,ASSSRTSRGTDTQY
TRBJ1-1,TRBV20-1,SAQTGQGRTEAF
TRBJ2-1,TRBV11-2,ASSLDVGTGGLNEQF
TRBJ2-5,TRBV30,AWTWGAQETQY
TRBJ1-4,TRBV12-3/TRBV12-4,ASSRTNGGREKLF
TRBJ2-1,TRBV5-1,ASSRTSGNLNEQF
TRBJ2-1,TRBV9,ASSVGTGSGNEQF
TRBJ2-3,TRBV24-1,ATSTSPEDTQY